A selection of T cell receptor beta chains follows, all from one sample in a study of T cells in localized non-small cell lung cancer. Profiled with immunoSEQ multiplex PCR; TCRdb holds only in-frame clones, not every one. The sample comprises around 16,000 clones, roughly 84% of which are singletons, and 23% rests with the top ten. The sequenced sample was peripheral blood, obtained before any cancer treatment. Receptor source: a male donor at least 60 years old with stage I lung adenocarcinoma. Both conserved end residues are part of each CDR3. The D gene is left open where the match is weak. Clone size is not always given. Where it is, it says once, few, many or a class for expanded clones.

size: -
V: TRBV30
D: -
J: TRBJ1-6
CDR3: CAWSVTVGNSPLHF
DNA: TGTGCCTGGAGTGTGACAGTAGGCAATTCACCCCTCCACTTT

size: -
V: TRBV28
D: -
J: TRBJ2-5
CDR3: CASSHTWGARETQYF
DNA: TGTGCCAGCAGTCACACCTGGGGGGCTCGAGAGACCCAGTACTTC

size: once
V: TRBV28
D: -
J: TRBJ1-4
CDR3: CASSAPTPAYEKLFF
DNA: TGTGCCAGCAGTGCCCCGACACCAGCATATGAAAAACTGTTTTTT

size: -
V: TRBV4-2
D: -
J: TRBJ2-1
CDR3: CASSQDAGIPSNYNEQFF
DNA: TGTGCCAGCAGCCAAGATGCAGGGATCCCCTCCAACTACAATGAGCAGTTCTTC

size: -
V: TRBV6-6
D: -
J: TRBJ2-7
CDR3: CASSLTQSSYEQYF
DNA: TGTGCCAGCAGTCTTACACAGTCCTCCTACGAGCAGTACTTC

size: -
V: TRBV19
D: -
J: TRBJ1-3
CDR3: CASNPGEETGNTIYF
DNA: TGTGCCAGTAATCCCGGGGAGGAAACTGGAAACACCATATATTTT

size: few
V: TRBV4-1
D: -
J: TRBJ2-7
CDR3: CASSHPGAGAPGEQYF
DNA: TGCGCCAGCAGCCACCCGGGGGCGGGGGCCCCCGGGGAGCAGTACTTC

size: few
V: TRBV5-1
D: -
J: TRBJ2-1
CDR3: CASSLVRGNEQFF
DNA: TGCGCCAGCAGCTTGGTTCGGGGGAATGAGCAGTTCTTC

size: -
V: TRBV28
D: -
J: TRBJ1-6
CDR3: CASSLGGAGSSYNSPLHF
DNA: TGTGCCAGCAGTTTAGGGGGGGCAGGGAGCTCCTATAATTCACCCCTCCACTTT

size: -
V: TRBV6-1
D: -
J: TRBJ2-7
CDR3: CASSEVVRTVSYEQYF
DNA: TGTGCCAGCAGTGAAGTTGTCCGAACCGTCTCCTACGAGCAGTACTTC

size: -
V: TRBV7-6
D: TRBD1
J: TRBJ2-2
CDR3: CASSLGTGGDTGELFF
DNA: TGTGCCAGCAGCTTAGGGACAGGGGGAGATACCGGGGAGCTGTTTTTT

size: -
V: TRBV4-2
D: TRBD2
J: TRBJ2-4
CDR3: CASSPRLAGPKNIQYF
DNA: TGTGCCAGCAGCCCCAGACTAGCGGGGCCCAAAAACATTCAGTACTTC

size: -
V: TRBV28
D: -
J: TRBJ2-7
CDR3: CASRGFYEQYF
DNA: TGTGCCAGCAGGGGGTTCTACGAGCAGTACTTC

size: -
V: TRBV15
D: TRBD1
J: TRBJ2-5
CDR3: CATSSLRTGGIGETQYF
DNA: TGTGCCACCAGCAGCCTCCGGACAGGGGGCATCGGGGAGACCCAGTACTTC

size: -
V: TRBV19
D: TRBD1
J: TRBJ1-2
CDR3: CASNDGTGGNYGYTF
DNA: TGTGCCAGTAACGACGGGACAGGGGGGAACTATGGCTACACCTTC

size: large
V: TRBV5-4
D: TRBD2
J: TRBJ2-1
CDR3: CASSAERGSYNEQFF
DNA: TGTGCCAGCAGCGCGGAGCGGGGAAGTTACAATGAGCAGTTCTTC

size: -
V: TRBV5-4
D: TRBD1
J: TRBJ1-6
CDR3: CASRARTGGDSPLHF
DNA: TGTGCCAGCAGGGCCCGGACAGGGGGAGATTCACCCCTCCACTTT

size: -
V: TRBV19
D: TRBD1
J: TRBJ2-3
CDR3: CASSAMTGLLVGTDTQYF
DNA: TGTGCCAGTAGTGCGATGACAGGGCTTCTCGTGGGTACAGATACGCAGTATTTT

size: -
V: TRBV28
D: -
J: TRBJ1-2
CDR3: CASRDRRTNYGYTF
DNA: TGTGCCAGCAGAGACAGGAGAACTAACTATGGCTACACCTTC

size: -
V: TRBV7-3
D: TRBD2
J: TRBJ2-1
CDR3: CASSLTASGRQFF
DNA: TGTGCCAGCAGCTTAACAGCTAGCGGGAGGCAGTTCTTC

size: -
V: TRBV7-8
D: TRBD2
J: TRBJ2-5
CDR3: CASSLGTSWWETQYF
DNA: TGTGCCAGCAGCTTAGGGACTAGCTGGTGGGAGACCCAGTACTTC

size: -
V: TRBV30
D: TRBD2
J: TRBJ2-1
CDR3: CAWRLAGHNEQFF
DNA: TGTGCCTGGAGATTAGCGGGTCACAATGAGCAGTTCTTC

size: -
V: TRBV29-1
D: -
J: TRBJ2-3
CDR3: CSVVGGTGEDTQYF
DNA: TGCAGCGTTGTAGGTGGGACGGGGGAAGATACGCAGTATTTT

size: -
V: TRBV5-4
D: -
J: TRBJ2-1
CDR3: CASSLDQQRGNEQFF
DNA: TGTGCCAGCAGCTTGGACCAGCAACGGGGCAATGAGCAGTTCTTC

size: -
V: TRBV10-2
D: -
J: TRBJ2-2
CDR3: CASTGAGGVTGELFF
DNA: TGCGCCAGCACGGGGGCAGGGGGGGTAACCGGGGAGCTGTTTTTT

size: -
V: TRBV2
D: -
J: TRBJ1-5
CDR3: CASSDLLGNQPQHF
DNA: TGTGCCAGCAGTGATCTACTGGGCAATCAGCCCCAGCATTTT

size: -
V: TRBV11-2
D: -
J: TRBJ2-3
CDR3: CASSPSTDTQYF
DNA: TGTGCCAGCAGCCCTAGCACAGATACGCAGTATTTT

size: -
V: TRBV7-3
D: TRBD2
J: TRBJ2-1
CDR3: CASSTGLAGAEQFF
DNA: TGTGCCAGCAGCACCGGACTAGCGGGAGCTGAGCAGTTCTTC

size: -
V: TRBV11-2
D: -
J: TRBJ2-5
CDR3: CASSRRNSGAYF
DNA: TGTGCCAGCAGCCGACGAAATAGCGGCGCGTACTTC

size: -
V: TRBV29-1
D: TRBD2
J: TRBJ2-3
CDR3: CSTLAGPTDTQYF
DNA: TGCAGCACGTTAGCGGGGCCCACAGATACGCAGTATTTT

size: -
V: TRBV28
D: TRBD1
J: TRBJ2-7
CDR3: CASSLSGTGAGEQYF
DNA: TGTGCCAGCAGTTTATCTGGGACAGGGGCAGGGGAGCAGTACTTC

size: -
V: TRBV7-9
D: TRBD1
J: TRBJ2-6
CDR3: CASSVRDRSSSGANVLTF
DNA: TGTGCCAGCAGCGTCCGGGACAGGTCCAGCTCTGGGGCCAACGTCCTGACTTTC

size: -
V: TRBV2
D: -
J: TRBJ1-1
CDR3: CASSEPVNTEAFF
DNA: TGTGCCAGCAGTGAACCAGTGAACACTGAAGCTTTCTTT

size: once
V: TRBV2
D: -
J: TRBJ1-4
CDR3: CASSVGREKLFF
DNA: TGTGCCAGCAGTGTAGGGCGTGAAAAACTGTTTTTT

size: once
V: TRBV27
D: -
J: TRBJ1-5
CDR3: CASGRISGSNQPQHF
DNA: TGTGCCAGCGGACGGATCTCAGGGAGCAATCAGCCCCAGCATTTT